Listed below are T cell receptor beta chains from one sample, sequenced in a study of T cell changes during pregnancy in multiple sclerosis. This table comes from immunoSEQ multiplex PCR, and its TCRdb copy is limited to in-frame clones, with some not included. The sample gives under 80,000 clones, just under 95% of which show up once; roughly 3.6% is in the top ten. This specimen consisted of peripheral blood, obtained after pregnancy. Receptor source: a female donor in good health, enrolled as a control in a pregnancy study. The CDR3 runs from the conserved cysteine through the conserved F or W. Fields, in order: D gene, V gene, clone size, J gene, CDR3 DNA, CDR3 protein. The D gene is left open where the match is weak. Rows may omit the clone size; those that give it use once, few, many or a size class.

-,TRBV28,once,TRBJ1-6,TGTGCCAGCAGTCCGAGACAGCTGAGCTCCTATAATTCACCCCTCCACTTT,CASSPRQLSSYNSPLHF
-,TRBV11-1,-,TRBJ2-7,TGTGCCAGCAGCCGGACGGGCAGGGACTACGAGCAGTACTTC,CASSRTGRDYEQYF
TRBD1,TRBV29-1,-,TRBJ2-2,TGCAGCGTTTGGACAGGGAACACCGGGGAGCTGTTTTTT,CSVWTGNTGELFF
TRBD1,TRBV18,-,TRBJ1-1,TGTGCCAGCTCAAGGACAGGGGGCTATCTCATGAACACTGAAGCTTTCTTT,CASSRTGGYLMNTEAFF
-,TRBV7-8,-,TRBJ1-6,TGTGCCAGCAGCTTAGTCTCGGGAAATTCACCCCTCCACTTT,CASSLVSGNSPLHF
-,TRBV20-1,-,TRBJ2-1,TGCAGTGCTGGTCCTGCCAGGGAGCAGTTCTTC,CSAGPAREQFF
-,TRBV6-1,-,TRBJ2-3,TGTGCCAGCAGTGATTATCGAGGACAGCTCACAGATACGCAGTATTTT,CASSDYRGQLTDTQYF
TRBD1,TRBV18,once,TRBJ2-7,TGTGCCAGCTCCCTCGGGGTGAGGGGGCAATACGAGCAGTACTTC,CASSLGVRGQYEQYF
TRBD2,TRBV23-1,-,TRBJ2-2,TGCGCCAGCAGTCCAGGGACTAGCGGGAGATGGGGTTGGACTTTCGCCGGGGAGCTGTTTTTT,CASSPGTSGRWGWTFAGELFF
-,TRBV21-1,-,TRBJ2-2,TGTGCCAGCAGCAAAGGGGGCGGGGGGGCGAACACCGGGGAGCTGTTTTTT,CASSKGGGGANTGELFF
-,TRBV6-5,-,TRBJ2-3,TGTGCCAGCAGCGTAGTGGCGGGGCACACAGATACGCAGTATTTT,CASSVVAGHTDTQYF
-,TRBV4-3,-,TRBJ2-6,TGCGCCAGCAGCCAGGACAGCTCTTCCTCTGGGGCCAACGTCCTGACTTTC,CASSQDSSSSGANVLTF
-,TRBV19,-,TRBJ1-1,TGTGCCAGTAGTAGACAATTTTCCACTGAAGCTTTCTTT,CASSRQFSTEAFF
TRBD1,TRBV28,-,TRBJ2-1,TGTGCCAGCAGCTCGTACGGACAGGGGATCAATGAGCAGTTCTTC,CASSSYGQGINEQFF